This T cell receptor (beta chain) came from a study of blood T cell repertoires in COVID-19. At the level of the study: Sites in the United States, Italy and Spain provided acute and convalescent COVID-19 samples. T cells, B-cell-depleted T cells, or PBMCs supplied cDNA or gDNA.

CDR1 and CDR2 (germline): MNHEY, SVGAGI. CDR3 length: 16 residues. V was clipped by 0 bases and J by 4 bases; unmatched bases: 7. Original handling: It was from reference gene primer amplification that nucleated cell counts were estimated. Measured with immunoSEQ multiplex PCR; TCRdb has only the in-frame clones, and not every one. That table furnishes V, J and clone size, whereas the DNA furnished D and trimming. The sample contains about 270,000 clones, just under 85% of which appear only once. This sequence was found in a woman in her forties or fifties with active or convalescent COVID-19. The gene calls are TRBV6-5 and TRBJ2-5, with 8 bases lining up with TRBD2. Sequences were obtained from peripheral blood. The chain's CDR3 is CASSYSTGGPSETQYF. Written as DNA, the CDR3 is TGTGCCAGCAGTTACTCGACGGGAGGGCCTTCAGAGACCCAGTACTTC.